One and the same sample provided the 26 T cell receptor beta chains below, sequenced in a study of shared clonotypes between healthy human individuals. Libraries were prepared by immunoSEQ multiplex PCR; TCRdb keeps only in-frame clonotypes and omits some of them. This table has 550,000 to 800,000 clones, roughly 70% appearing once. The sample consisted of memory CD4+ T cells sorted from blood. Subset meaning: CD45RA-negative fraction. All receptors derive from a woman aged 25-40 years in good health.

This clone was seen only a few times. Different DNA sequences within this sample yield the same CDR3. The rearrangement links TRBV6-5 to TRBJ1-2; no firm D call. The CDR3 spans 14 residues. V lost 0 bases to trimming and J lost 2 bases, with 7 bases between them. The germline CDR1 and CDR2 sequences are MNHEY and SVGAGI. DNA for the CDR3: TGTGCCAGCAGTTACTCGCACGGCAACTATGGCTACACCTTC. As protein: CASSYSHGNYGYTF.

CDR3: CASTTKGGYTF. The DNA for the CDR3 is TGTGCCAGCACCACTAAGGGAGGCTACACCTTC. V is TRBV28 and J is TRBJ1-2; D is ambiguous. Germline loops: CDR1 MDHEN, CDR2 SYDVKM. The CDR3 totals 11 residues. V was trimmed by 7 bases and J by 8 bases, leaving 11 bases between them.

The chain employs TRBV5-6 and TRBJ1-1; no firm D call. This CDR3 region has 11 residues. Germline values: CDR1 SGHDT, CDR2 YYEEEE. V dropped 0 bases and J dropped 7 bases, with 4 bases sitting between them. CDR3 in DNA: TGTGCCAGCAGCTTGGGCCTTGAAGCTTTCTTT. Translation gives CASSLGLEAFF.

Here the CDR3 reads CASGGGSSYNEQFF. As DNA, the CDR3 is TGTGCCTCGGGGGGCGGGAGCTCCTACAATGAGCAGTTCTTC. The chain couples TRBV7-3 to TRBJ2-1; D may be TRBD2 (7 bases). This CDR3 has 14 residues. CDR1 and CDR2 (germline): SGHTA, FQGTGA. V was shortened by 11 bases and J by 0 bases, with 14 bases between the two germline ends.

This rearrangement joins TRBV28 to TRBJ1-5, with TRBD1 identical over 9 bases. The CDR3 runs to 15 residues. With 6 bases clipped from V and 4 bases from J, the junction kept 7 bases outside the gene matches. Germline lookup yields CDR1 MDHEN and CDR2 SYDVKM. This chain's CDR3 is CASRPTGGWNQPQHF. CDR3 bases: TGTGCCAGCAGGCCTACAGGGGGCTGGAATCAGCCCCAGCATTTT.

The J gene is TRBJ2-1, the V gene TRBV6-1; D ambiguous. The CDR3 has 14 residues. Germline values: CDR1 MNHNS, CDR2 SASEGT. Trimming took 4 bases from V and 5 from J, leaving 12 bases between them. The CDR3 sequence: CASSVVGRHNEQFF. The CDR3 DNA reads TGTGCCAGCAGTGTAGTGGGCCGCCACAATGAGCAGTTCTTC.

This clone was found a few times. The chain is built from TRBV11-3 and TRBJ2-3; 14 positions match TRBD2. The germline CDR1 and CDR2 sequences are SGHNT and YENEEA. V was pared by 5 bases and J by 2 bases, with 9 bases of the junction left unmatched. The CDR3 contains 18 residues. Written as DNA, the CDR3 is TGTGCCAGCAGCCGCCCGGCGACTAGCGGGAGGGCCACAGATACGCAGTATTTT. It yields the protein CASSRPATSGRATDTQYF.

The chain has TRBV19 and TRBJ1-1; maybe TRBD1 (6 bases). Trimming left V 4 bases short and J 3 bases short, with 15 bases between. In germline, CDR1 is LNHDA, CDR2 SQIVND (reference sequence). The CDR3 is 15 amino acids. CDR3 sequence: CASSTAGTHYTEAFF. CDR3 sequence (DNA): TGTGCCAGTAGTACAGCCGGGACACACTACACTGAAGCTTTCTTT.

This sequence joins TRBV29-1 and TRBJ1-5; 7 bases agree with TRBD1. Unmatched junction bases numbered 12, after V lost 6 bases and J lost 7 bases. The CDR3 totals 14 residues. Germline values: CDR1 SQVTM, CDR2 ANQGSEA. The CDR3 spells CSVAGTDGRQPQHF. CDR3 bases: TGCAGCGTAGCCGGGACAGACGGTCGGCAGCCCCAGCATTTT.

The rearrangement uses TRBV15 and TRBJ1-5; no reliable D call. Between the trimmed V and J ends, which lost 5 bases and 3 bases, there was a span of 14 bases. This CDR3 contains 15 residues. Germline-derived CDR1 and CDR2 are LNHNV and YYDKDF (reference sequence). The CDR3 loop is CATSLESGYNQPQHF. Here the CDR3 DNA reads TGTGCCACCAGCCTAGAGTCCGGTTACAATCAGCCCCAGCATTTT.

In regard to this clone: With a far larger clone one base away, a read error is the likely cause. Other DNA sequences of this sample code for an identical CDR3. The chain recombines TRBV2 with TRBJ1-5; maybe TRBD1 (6 bases). Trimming cost V 3 bases and J 2 bases, with 8 bases left between them. This CDR3 is 14 amino acids long. Per the germline V gene, CDR1 is SNHLY and CDR2 is FYNNEI. The CDR3 DNA sequence: TGTGCCAGCAGTGACAGGGGAGGCAATCAGCCCCAGCATTTT. It specifies CASSDRGGNQPQHF.

J is TRBJ2-1 and V is TRBV7-9; D ambiguous. Germline V gene data show CDR1 as SEHNR and CDR2 as FQNEAQ (reference sequence). The V and J ends lost 8 bases and 6 bases respectively, with 11 bases between them. The CDR3 length is 12 residues. The CDR3 nucleotides are TGTGCCAGCCTTGGTGTTACCAATGAGCAGTTCTTC. Amino acids: CASLGVTNEQFF.

The V and J genes are TRBV2 and TRBJ2-2; 9 bases map to TRBD2. The CDR3 has 19 amino acids. Germline V gene sequence: CDR1 SNHLY, CDR2 FYNNEI. V shed 2 bases and J 1 base; nucleotides not matched to a gene: 11. Here the CDR3 DNA reads TGTGCCAGCAGTGAAAAGAGACTAGCGGTATGGCTGAACACCGGGGAGCTGTTTTTT. This gives the protein CASSEKRLAVWLNTGELFF. Filled out from reference TRBV2 and TRBJ2-2, the complete variable domain reads EPEVTQTPSHQVTQMGQEVILRCVPISNHLYFYWYRQILGQKVEFLVSFYNNEISEKSEIFDDQFSVERPDGSNFTLKIRSTKLEDSAMYFCASSEKRLAVWLNTGELFFGEGSRLTVL.

The chain is built from TRBV28 and TRBJ2-2; D is perhaps TRBD2 (6 bases). The CDR3 is 15 residues long. The V gene's germline CDR1 is MDHEN and CDR2 SYDVKM. Trimming took 4 bases from V and 8 from J, leaving 17 bases between them. The DNA for the CDR3 is TGTGCCAGCAGTTCGCTTCCCGCGGGGAGAGGGGAGCTGTTTTTT. This sequence encodes CASSSLPAGRGELFF.

J is TRBJ2-5 and V is TRBV7-2; 9 bases fit TRBD1. Germline V gene lookup returns CDR1 SGHTA and CDR2 FQGNSA. CDR3 length: 15 amino acids. The ends lost 2 bases at V and 4 bases at J; junction bases unmatched: 5. In DNA, the CDR3 is TGTGCCAGCAGCTTACAAACAGGGGGCGCAGAGACCCAGTACTTC. It specifies CASSLQTGGAETQYF.

Concerning this clone itself: Other DNA sequences within the sample encode an identical CDR3. The chain combines TRBV28 with TRBJ1-4; weak D call: TRBD1 (5 bases). Trimming left V 5 bases short and J 0 bases short, with 10 bases between. Per germline, CDR1 MDHEN and CDR2 SYDVKM. The CDR3 sequence is 15 residues long. Written as DNA, the CDR3 is TGTGCCAGCAGTGAATGGGGCGCAACTAATGAAAAACTGTTTTTT. Protein sequence: CASSEWGATNEKLFF.

V gene TRBV6-5 combines with J gene TRBJ2-2, with D unresolved. This CDR3 region has 12 residues. Germline loops: CDR1 MNHEY, CDR2 SVGAGI. V lost 6 bases and J lost 6, with 8 bases in between. CDR3 amino acids: CASSDQAGELFF. CDR3 nucleotides: TGTGCCAGCAGCGACCAAGCCGGGGAGCTGTTTTTT.

The genes are TRBV11-2 and TRBJ1-5; the D is unclear. V was cut by 1 base and J by 7 bases, with 11 bases left in between. Per the germline V gene, CDR1 is SGHAT and CDR2 is FQNNGV. This CDR3 region has 14 residues. The CDR3 here is CASSLGLGGQPQHF. CDR3 nucleotide sequence: TGTGCCAGCAGCTTAGGTCTGGGTGGGCAGCCCCAGCATTTT.

This clone was found many times. The rearrangement joins TRBV2 to TRBJ2-7; D tentatively reads TRBD1 or TRBD2 (5 bases each). From germline, CDR1 is SNHLY and CDR2 FYNNEI. The V gene lost 7 bases and the J gene lost 3 bases, with 22 bases spanning the gap. This CDR3 is 16 amino acids long. The CDR3 bases are TGTGCCAGCATAAGGGACCCCTCAATGGGAAACTACGAGCAGTACTTC. Translating it yields CASIRDPSMGNYEQYF.

This clone was counted between two and nine times. The V call is TRBV28, the J call TRBJ1-1; D is unclear. Trimming cost V 5 bases and J 10 bases, with 17 bases left between them. The length of the CDR3 is 13 residues. The V gene's germline CDR1 is MDHEN and CDR2 SYDVKM. CDR3 nucleotides: TGTGCCAGCAGTCCCCCGTACCCCCGAGGAGCTTTCTTT. Its protein product is CASSPPYPRGAFF.

This chain joins TRBV10-2 and TRBJ2-5, with TRBD2 matching over 8 bases. With 7 bases clipped from V and 3 bases from J, the junction kept 4 bases outside the gene matches. Germline values: CDR1 WSHSY, CDR2 SAAADI. The CDR3 length is 13 residues. CDR3: CASKAGGEETQYF. CDR3 DNA sequence: TGCGCCAGCAAGGCGGGAGGTGAAGAGACCCAGTACTTC.

This chain uses TRBV28 with TRBJ1-1; 7 bases are a match to TRBD1. J gave up 0 bases and V 7 bases, and 14 bases lay outside the gene matches. The CDR3 has 17 residues. Germline V gene sequence: CDR1 MDHEN, CDR2 SYDVKM. DNA of the CDR3: TGTGCCAGCATTACAAGGGGGCGGGGACACATGAACACTGAAGCTTTCTTT. Protein: CASITRGRGHMNTEAFF.

This chain joins TRBV28 and TRBJ2-6; 7 nucleotides line up with TRBD1. Losses at the gene ends were 3 bases for V and 2 bases for J; bases not matched to a gene: 4. Germline CDR1 reads MDHEN; CDR2 reads SYDVKM. The CDR3 extends over 16 amino acids. The CDR3 DNA is TGTGCCAGCAGTTTGGTGCAGGGGGCTGGGGCCAACGTCCTGACTTTC. Its translation: CASSLVQGAGANVLTF.

V and J are TRBV25-1 and TRBJ1-4; unclear D gene. CDR3 length: 14 amino acids. From germline, CDR1 is MGHDK and CDR2 SYGVNS. The V end lost 4 bases, the J end lost 5 bases, and 11 bases lay between the germline ends. The CDR3 region is CASSAPGLNEKLFF. CDR3 sequence (DNA): TGTGCCAGCAGTGCCCCGGGCCTCAATGAAAAACTGTTTTTT.

The chain employs TRBV28 and TRBJ1-5; TRBD1 matches at 7 bases. The CDR3 has 15 amino acids. Germline CDR1 is MDHEN and CDR2 is SYDVKM. The trim removed 6 bases at V and 0 bases at J, leaving 5 bases unmatched. The CDR3 loop reads CASRLGGHSNQPQHF. CDR3 DNA sequence: TGTGCCAGCAGGTTAGGGGGCCATAGCAATCAGCCCCAGCATTTT.

The chain links TRBV5-1 to TRBJ2-5; 8 bases fit TRBD1. This CDR3 is 15 amino acids long. Germline values: CDR1 SGHRS, CDR2 YFSETQ. V lost 6 bases and J lost 0; bases outside the gene matches: 7. CDR3 sequence: CASTPGGAHQETQYF. CDR3 coding DNA: TGCGCCAGCACCCCAGGGGGCGCGCACCAAGAGACCCAGTACTTC. Variable domain in full (rest from reference TRBV5-1 and TRBJ2-5): KAGVTQTPRYLIKTRGQQVTLSCSPISGHRSVSWYQQTPGQGLQFLFEYFSETQRNKGNFPGRFSGRQFSNSRSEMNVSTLELGDSALYLCASTPGGAHQETQYFGPGTRLLVL.